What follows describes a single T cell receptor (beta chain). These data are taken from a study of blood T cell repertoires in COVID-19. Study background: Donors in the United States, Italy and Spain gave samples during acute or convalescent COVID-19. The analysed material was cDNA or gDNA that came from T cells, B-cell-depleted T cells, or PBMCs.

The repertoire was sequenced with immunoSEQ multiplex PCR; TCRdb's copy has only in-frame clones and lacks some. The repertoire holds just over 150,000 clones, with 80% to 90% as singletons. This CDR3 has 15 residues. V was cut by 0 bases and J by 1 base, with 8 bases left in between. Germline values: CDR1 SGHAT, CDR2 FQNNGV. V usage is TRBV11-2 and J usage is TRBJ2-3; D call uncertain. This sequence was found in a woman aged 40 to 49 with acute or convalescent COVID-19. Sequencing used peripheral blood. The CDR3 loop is CASSLEVAGTDTQYF. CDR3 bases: TGTGCCAGCAGCTTAGAGGTAGCAGGCACAGATACGCAGTATTTT.